A single sample is the source of the 14 T cell receptor beta chains below, sequenced in a study of cytomegalovirus exposure and HLA in healthy donors. PCR used 60 Vbeta primers and 13 Jbeta primers. Measured with immunoSEQ multiplex PCR; TCRdb has only the in-frame clones, and not every one. The table has under 200,000 clones, around 84% seen once. The sample taken for sequencing was PBMCs. The receptors here all came from a woman aged 35 to 49 in good health and CMV-seronegative.

A remark on this clone: One end of the junction varies from germline; a read error may be responsible. The genes are TRBV27 and TRBJ2-7; D perhaps matches TRBD1 (5 bases). From germline, CDR1 is MNHEY and CDR2 SMNVEV (reference sequence). This CDR3 contains 15 residues. CDR3 in DNA: TGTGCCAGCAGTTTATCGTCCCAGGGTCTGTACGAACAGTACTTC. Translated: CASSLSSQGLYEQYF.

This clone appeared a few times. This rearrangement joins TRBV10-3 to TRBJ1-1; 10 positions agree with TRBD1. The J segment lost 7 bases and the V segment lost 10 bases, leaving 15 bases of the junction unmatched. The CDR3 is 15 residues long. Looked up from germline, CDR1 is ENHRY and CDR2 is SYGVKD. The CDR3, as DNA: TGTGCCACCCGGACAGGGGGTCACTTCGTTGATGAAGCTTTCTTT. Translating it yields CATRTGGHFVDEAFF.

The genes are TRBV29-1 and TRBJ2-7, with TRBD1 identical over 8 bases. The CDR3 contains 14 residues. V dropped 6 bases and J dropped 0; count of bases not matched to a gene: 7. Germline V lookup: CDR1 SQVTM, CDR2 ANQGSEA. The CDR3 is CSVIGGQASYEQYF. In DNA, the CDR3 is TGCAGCGTAATTGGGGGACAGGCCTCCTACGAGCAGTACTTC.

The chain employs TRBV10-3 and TRBJ2-3; maybe TRBD1 (6 bases). The V gene lost 4 bases and the J gene lost 2 bases, with 10 bases spanning the gap. This CDR3 region has 14 residues. Germline CDR1 ENHRY, CDR2 SYGVKD. The CDR3 sequence: CAISVGAFTDTQYF. CDR3 bases: TGTGCCATCAGTGTGGGGGCGTTCACAGATACGCAGTATTTT.

The genes are TRBV7-2 and TRBJ1-2; 7 bases line up with TRBD1. The germline V gene encodes CDR1 SGHTA and CDR2 FQGNSA. V lost 5 bases and J lost 8; bases outside the gene matches: 11. This CDR3 spans 14 amino acids. The CDR3 here is CASSPAVTGSGYTF. The CDR3 bases are TGTGCCAGCAGCCCGGCGGTGACAGGGAGCGGCTACACCTTC. Complete variable domain (other parts from reference TRBV7-2 and TRBJ1-2): GAGVSQSPSNKVTEKGKDVELRCDPISGHTALYWYRQSLGQGLEFLIYFQGNSAPDKSGLPSDRFSAERTGGSVSTLTIQRTQQEDSAVYLCASSPAVTGSGYTFGSGTRLTVV.

The CDR3 here is CASSPMYEQYF. The CDR3 coding sequence is TGTGCCAGCAGCCCCATGTACGAGCAGTACTTC. The genes are TRBV7-9 and TRBJ2-7; unclear D gene. This CDR3 has 11 residues. Germline assignment: CDR1 SEHNR and CDR2 FQNEAQ (reference sequence). The V end lost 5 bases, the J end lost 4 bases, and 6 bases lay between the germline ends.

This clone was seen only once. V and J are TRBV18 and TRBJ1-3; a possible D gene is TRBD1 (5 bases). With 4 bases removed from V and 0 bases from J, the gap between germline ends came to 10 bases. This CDR3 contains 15 residues. CDR1 and CDR2 from the germline V gene are KGHSH and LQKENI. The CDR3 sequence is CASSLGEGSGNTIYF. The CDR3 DNA reads TGTGCCAGCTCACTAGGGGAAGGCTCTGGAAACACCATATATTTT.

The chain joins TRBV7-2 to TRBJ2-7, with TRBD1 matching over 10 bases. CDR3 length: 15 amino acids. Looked up from germline, CDR1 is SGHTA and CDR2 is FQGNSA. Losses at the gene ends were 3 bases for V and 2 bases for J; bases not matched to a gene: 4. The CDR3 bases are TGTGCCAGCAGCTTTGGACAGGGGGACACCTACGAGCAGTACTTC. It yields the protein CASSFGQGDTYEQYF.

This clone occurred a few times. The rearrangement uses TRBV25-1 and TRBJ2-1; weak D call: TRBD2 (5 bases). This CDR3 is 16 amino acids long. Trimming left V 4 bases short and J 0 bases short, with 13 bases between. Looked up from germline, CDR1 is MGHDK and CDR2 is SYGVNS. The chain's CDR3 is CASSGLTGSSYNEQFF. CDR3 sequence (DNA): TGTGCCAGCAGTGGCCTGACTGGGAGCTCCTACAATGAGCAGTTCTTC.

In its sample, this clone was seen once. The gene calls are TRBV12-5 and TRBJ2-1, with a possible D match to TRBD2 (7 bases). Germline-derived CDR1 and CDR2 are LGHNT and FRNRAP. The CDR3 is made up of 14 amino acids. Trimming cost V 6 bases and J 7 bases, with 16 bases left between them. The CDR3 spells CASGRRGAGNEQFF. CDR3 coding DNA: TGTGCTAGTGGGCGACGGGGGGCGGGGAATGAGCAGTTCTTC. Drawing the rest from reference TRBV12-5 and TRBJ2-1, the complete variable domain is DARVTQTPRHKVTEMGQEVTMRCQPILGHNTVFWYRQTMMQGLELLAYFRNRAPLDDSGMPKDRFSAEMPDATLATLKIQPSEPRDSAVYFCASGRRGAGNEQFFGPGTRLTVL.

The chain has TRBV5-1 and TRBJ2-6; a weak D match, TRBD2 (7 bases). The ends were cut back, 9 bases at V and 0 bases at J, with 13 bases in the middle. The germline gives CDR1 SGHRS, CDR2 YFSETQ. The CDR3 has 15 residues. The CDR3 DNA follows: TGCGCCACTGGGAGGGGGGACTCTGGGGCCAACGTCCTGACTTTC. Protein product: CATGRGDSGANVLTF.

DNA of the CDR3: TGTGCCAGCAGCCAAGGCGGGTCTTATTACGGCTACACCTTC. Protein sequence: CASSQGGSYYGYTF. The V gene is TRBV4-2, the J gene TRBJ1-2; no clear D gene. CDR3 length equals 14 residues. The germline V gene has CDR1 LGHNA and CDR2 YNFKEQ. Trimming shortened V by 1 base and J by 8 bases, and 14 bases separated the two germline ends.

The gene calls are TRBV7-9 and TRBJ2-3, with 9 positions matching TRBD2. With V trimmed by 5 bases and J by 0 bases, 9 bases remained unmatched. The germline CDR1 and CDR2 sequences are SEHNR and FQNEAQ (reference sequence). There are 17 residues in the CDR3. The CDR3 protein is CASSRDLAGSSTDTQYF. CDR3 nucleotides: TGTGCCAGCAGCCGAGACCTAGCGGGATCTAGCACAGATACGCAGTATTTT.

The rearrangement links TRBV12-5 to TRBJ2-3; TRBD1 aligns across 10 bases. CDR1 is LGHNT, CDR2 FRNRAP, per germline. This CDR3 has 16 residues. V lost 5 bases and J lost 7; bases outside the gene matches: 12. CDR3 in amino acids: CASGTRQGAPSNTQYF. The CDR3, as DNA: TGTGCTAGTGGTACCAGACAGGGGGCGCCCTCAAATACGCAGTATTTT.